The 30 T cell receptor beta chains reported below all come from one sample, sequenced in a study of T cell clusters in autoimmune cytopenias. Roughly 38,000 genome equivalents of blood DNA were amplified for TRB. TRB was amplified by touch-down multiplex PCR, primer pools A and B combined. TCRdb reanalyzed the multiplex PCR reads, giving one entry per CDR3 protein sequence and no DNA. The sample's table shows approximately 8,000 distinct CDR3 sequences. These data also featured in a second study, about T cell repertoires in aging, cancer and after chemotherapy.

Sequenced material: peripheral blood. The receptors originated from a human donor with an autoimmune cytopenia or autoimmune hepatitis (not recorded which).

This clonotype is identified as medium-sized (0.01 to 0.1%) from frequency. This chain joins TRBV27 and TRBJ2-7; TCRdb indicates TRBD1, and absent DNA this call remains unverified. This CDR3 region has 14 residues. Germline V lookup: CDR1 MNHEY, CDR2 SMNVEV (reference sequence). The CDR3: CASSPGTGVHEQYF.

This clonotype is medium-sized by frequency. The gene calls are TRBV6-1 and TRBJ1-1; TCRdb gives TRBD1 as the D gene, but with no DNA this cannot be confirmed. Germline CDR1 reads MNHNS; CDR2 reads SASEGT. There are 17 residues in the CDR3. The CDR3 sequence: CASSPSGTGGGYTEAFF.

The chain recombines TRBV20-1 with TRBJ2-1; TCRdb picks TRBD2, but there is no DNA to check that call. The CDR3 contains 13 residues. Germline assignment: CDR1 DFQATT and CDR2 SNEGSKA (reference sequence). CDR3 sequence: CSARRTSYNEQFF.

This clonotype shows up as medium-sized by frequency. The chain's CDR3 is CSVSRDTSTDTQYF. V usage is TRBV29-1 and J usage is TRBJ2-3; TCRdb's D gene call, TRBD1, goes unchecked for lack of DNA. The CDR3 has 14 amino acids. From germline, CDR1 is SQVTM and CDR2 ANQGSEA.

The chain carries TRBV6-1 and TRBJ1-5; TCRdb outputs TRBD1, but without DNA this stays unchecked. The CDR3 has 18 amino acids. Germline V gives CDR1 MNHNS, CDR2 SASEGT. CDR3 protein: CASSYLTTAPYSNQPQHF.

The J gene is TRBJ2-7, the V gene TRBV6-5; TCRdb indicates TRBD1, and absent DNA this call remains unverified. Per germline, CDR1 MNHEY and CDR2 SVGAGI. The CDR3 is made up of 14 amino acids. The CDR3 loop reads CASSYGAGPYEQYF.

This clonotype counts as medium-sized (0.01 to 0.1%) by frequency. This chain joins TRBV6-6 and TRBJ2-5; the TCRdb D gene call, TRBD2, has no DNA to confirm it. In germline, CDR1 is MNHNY, CDR2 SVGAGI (reference sequence). The CDR3 loop spans 14 amino acids. CDR3 sequence reads: CASSPLAAPETQYF.

The chain combines TRBV7-3 with TRBJ2-5; without DNA, the TCRdb call of TRBD1 cannot be checked. From germline, CDR1 is SGHTA and CDR2 FQGTGA. The CDR3 extends over 15 amino acids. This CDR3 is CASSLGAGDQETQYF.

Measured by frequency, this clonotype is medium-sized. V gene TRBV29-1 combines with J gene TRBJ2-7; there is no DNA to check the TCRdb D call of TRBD1. The CDR3 consists of 17 residues. Germline assignment: CDR1 SQVTM and CDR2 ANQGSEA. The CDR3 spells CSVEETKPGRGAYEQYF.

According to its frequency, this clonotype is medium-sized. This CDR3 is CASSLGAVRDTQYF. J is TRBJ2-3 and V is TRBV27; no DNA is available, so the TRBD1 call from TCRdb remains unchecked. Looked up from germline, CDR1 is MNHEY and CDR2 is SMNVEV (reference sequence). The CDR3 runs to 14 residues.

The chain uses TRBV20-1 and TRBJ1-1; the TCRdb D gene call, TRBD1, has no DNA to confirm it. CDR1 is DFQATT and CDR2 is SNEGSKA in the germline V gene (reference sequence). The CDR3 spans 15 residues. CDR3 region: CSASSLGQPNTEAFF.

V is TRBV19 and J is TRBJ2-3; the TCRdb call, TRBD2, lacks DNA for checking. This CDR3 spans 16 amino acids. Per germline, CDR1 LNHDA and CDR2 SQIVND (reference sequence). This chain's CDR3 is CASSLQLAGGPNTQYF.

CDR3 residues: CASMRSATGQRAEAFF. The chain uses TRBV6-4 and TRBJ1-1; the D gene TCRdb calls, TRBD1, cannot be checked with no DNA. The CDR3 covers 16 residues. Germline V gene data show CDR1 as MRHNA and CDR2 as SNTAGT.

The rearrangement joins TRBV28 to TRBJ1-2; TCRdb lists TRBD1, though no DNA is available to test this call. CDR1 and CDR2 (germline): MDHEN, SYDVKM. The CDR3 has 14 amino acids. CDR3 sequence: CASSEGQEDYGYTF.

This clonotype is classed as medium-sized by frequency. The chain is built from TRBV19 and TRBJ1-5; no DNA is available, so the TRBD1 call from TCRdb remains unchecked. The CDR3 sequence is 14 residues long. Looked up from germline, CDR1 is LNHDA and CDR2 is SQIVND (reference sequence). CDR3: CASRSGASGQPQHF. Complete variable domain (other parts from reference TRBV19 and TRBJ1-5): DGGITQSPKYLFRKEGQNVTLSCEQNLNHDAMYWYRQDPGQGLRLIYYSQIVNDFQKGDIAEGYSVSREKKESFPLTVTSAQKNPTAFYLCASRSGASGQPQHFGDGTRLSIL.

Measured by frequency, this clonotype is medium-sized (0.01 to 0.1%). The rearrangement joins TRBV6-1 to TRBJ2-7; TCRdb lists TRBD1, though no DNA is available to test this call. Germline assignment: CDR1 MNHNS and CDR2 SASEGT. The CDR3 covers 15 residues. Here the CDR3 reads CASRADRAASYEQYF.

This clonotype is classed as medium-sized by frequency. V and J are TRBV20-1 and TRBJ2-1; as DNA is missing, the TRBD2 call by TCRdb cannot be tested. Germline loops: CDR1 DFQATT, CDR2 SNEGSKA (reference sequence). The CDR3 sequence is 16 residues long. This CDR3 is CSAPTSGGRLYNEQFF.

The rearrangement joins TRBV5-6 to TRBJ2-7. The length of the CDR3 is 14 residues. Looked up from germline, CDR1 is SGHDT and CDR2 is YYEEEE. CDR3 protein: CASSLALGIGEQYF.

Measured by frequency, this clonotype is medium-sized. The chain combines TRBV29-1 with TRBJ2-5; TCRdb indicates TRBD1, and absent DNA this call remains unverified. Germline V lookup: CDR1 SQVTM, CDR2 ANQGSEA. The CDR3 covers 13 residues. CDR3 in amino acids: CSVIHIGGETQYF. Looking up the rest from reference TRBV29-1 and TRBJ2-5 gives the full variable domain: SAVISQKPSRDICQRGTSLTIQCQVDSQVTMMFWYRQQPGQSLTLIATANQGSEATYESGFVIDKFPISRPNLTFSTLTVSNMSPEDSSIYLCSVIHIGGETQYFGPGTRLLVL.

The chain is built from TRBV6-6 and TRBJ2-3; the D gene TCRdb calls, TRBD1, cannot be checked with no DNA. CDR1 and CDR2 (germline): MNHNY, SVGAGI (reference sequence). This CDR3 is built from 15 residues. The CDR3 sequence is CASSQGETSGDTQYF.

The chain has TRBV5-5 and TRBJ2-6. In germline, CDR1 is SGHKS, CDR2 YYEKEE (reference sequence). The CDR3 runs 17 residues. CDR3 sequence: CASSPVPDGSGANVLTF.

The gene calls are TRBV4-1 and TRBJ1-5. CDR1 MGHRA and CDR2 YSYEKL come from the germline V gene. The CDR3 loop spans 14 amino acids. CDR3 region: CASSLQETNAVRHF.

The chain joins TRBV20-1 to TRBJ1-5; TCRdb designates TRBD1, a call that cannot be tested without DNA. Germline CDR1 and CDR2: DFQATT and SNEGSKA (reference sequence). This CDR3 is 15 amino acids long. Here the CDR3 reads CSASRDRAKNQPQHF.

Its frequency marks this clonotype as medium-sized. The V call is TRBV19, the J call TRBJ1-2; TCRdb lists TRBD1, though no DNA is available to test this call. The CDR3 has 16 amino acids. Germline V CDR1 and CDR2: LNHDA, SQIVND (reference sequence). Here the CDR3 reads CASSPSIGQSNYGYTF.

The chain is built from TRBV5-6 and TRBJ2-2; the TRBD2 assignment by TCRdb is unverifiable without DNA. Per the germline V gene, CDR1 is SGHDT and CDR2 is YYEEEE. The CDR3 spans 16 residues. CDR3 loop: CASSLLEGGPSGELFF.

The gene calls are TRBV13 and TRBJ2-7. Germline CDR1 and CDR2: PRHDT and FYEKMQ (reference sequence). This CDR3 contains 15 residues. The CDR3 region is CASSSSRIGSYEQYF.

This chain joins TRBV30 and TRBJ1-5. CDR3 length: 14 residues. Germline V gene lookup returns CDR1 GTSNPN and CDR2 SVGIG (reference sequence). The CDR3 loop is CAWSVQAGNQPQHF.

Judged by frequency, this clonotype is medium-sized. The chain employs TRBV29-1 and TRBJ2-1; TCRdb's D call, TRBD1, is unchecked because there is no DNA. The CDR3 runs 15 residues. CDR1 and CDR2 from the germline V gene are SQVTM and ANQGSEA. CDR3: CSVERARGRVNEQFF.

In terms of frequency, this clonotype is medium-sized. The chain is built from TRBV6-5 and TRBJ2-5; TCRdb gives TRBD2 as the D gene, but with no DNA this cannot be confirmed. Looked up from germline, CDR1 is MNHEY and CDR2 is SVGAGI. The CDR3 has 13 amino acids. This CDR3 reads CASRLAGGETQYF.

The chain recombines TRBV5-4 with TRBJ2-5; the TCRdb call, TRBD2, lacks DNA for checking. The CDR3 length is 15 residues. Germline assignment: CDR1 SGHNT and CDR2 YYREEE (reference sequence). CDR3 residues: CASSSLAGGKETQYF. Full variable domain (rest looked up from reference TRBV5-4 and TRBJ2-5): ETGVTQSPTHLIKTRGQQVTLRCSSQSGHNTVSWYQQALGQGPQFIFQYYREEENGRGNFPPRFSGLQFPNYSSELNVNALELDDSALYLCASSSLAGGKETQYFGPGTRLLVL.